Following are 32 T cell receptor beta chains from one sample sequenced in a study of cytotoxic CD8 clonotypes in ibrutinib-treated CLL. Clones were sequenced by immunoSEQ multiplex PCR, and TCRdb holds only the in-frame ones, with some missing. The data contain fewer than 300,000 clones, 76% of them singletons. The material was PBMCs, obtained at disease progression, from a patient treated with ibrutinib. These receptors originate from a human donor with chronic lymphocytic leukemia.

This clone came up a few times. The rearrangement uses TRBV9 and TRBJ1-2; 7 bases agree with TRBD1. The junction had 4 bases not matched to a gene; V was cut back by 2 bases and J by 3 bases. Germline V CDR1 and CDR2: SGDLS, YYNGEE. The length of the CDR3 is 14 residues. The CDR3: CASSVGTAYYGYTF. The CDR3 nucleotides are TGTGCCAGCAGCGTTGGGACAGCTTACTATGGCTACACCTTC.

This clone was counted between two and nine times. The rearrangement uses TRBV5-6 and TRBJ1-3; D is possibly TRBD1 (6 bases). The germline CDR1 and CDR2 sequences are SGHDT and YYEEEE. Trimming took off 4 bases at V and 2 bases at J, with 10 bases between the two ends. There are 14 residues in the CDR3. The CDR3 bases are TGTGCCAGCAGCCAACAGGGTCCTGGAAACACCATATATTTT. Amino acid sequence: CASSQQGPGNTIYF.

V and J are TRBV25-1 and TRBJ2-3; 10 bases match TRBD1. The CDR3 is 15 residues long. The V segment lost 3 bases and the J segment 7 bases; nucleotides outside the gene matches: 7. The V gene's germline CDR1 is MGHDK and CDR2 SYGVNS. The CDR3 region is CASSDPGQGINTQYF. CDR3 bases: TGTGCCAGCAGTGACCCGGGACAGGGGATAAATACGCAGTATTTT.

The J gene is TRBJ2-1, the V gene TRBV5-1; 7 bases match TRBD1. CDR1 is SGHRS, CDR2 YFSETQ, per germline. The CDR3 spans 13 residues. With 2 bases clipped from V and 14 bases from J, the junction kept 10 bases outside the gene matches. The CDR3 protein is CASSFPDRAGEFF. In nucleotides, the CDR3 is TGCGCCAGCAGCTTCCCTGACAGGGCCGGGGAGTTCTTC.

The chain joins TRBV19 to TRBJ2-7; 9 bases line up with TRBD2. The V and J ends lost 5 bases and 3 bases, in that order; junction bases with no gene match: 11. The V gene's germline CDR1 is LNHDA and CDR2 SQIVND (reference sequence). The CDR3 contains 16 residues. CDR3 bases: TGTGCCAGTAGTCCAAACCTGGGACTAGCATTCTACGAGCAGTACTTC. Its protein product is CASSPNLGLAFYEQYF.

The chain is built from TRBV19 and TRBJ2-1, with TRBD2 matching over 11 bases. Looked up from germline, CDR1 is LNHDA and CDR2 is SQIVND (reference sequence). The CDR3 is 17 residues long. J gave up 5 bases and V 4 bases, and 10 bases lay outside the gene matches. CDR3 DNA: TGTGCCAGTAGTACCCCTCGACTAGCGGGATACAACAATGAGCAGTTCTTC. It translates to CASSTPRLAGYNNEQFF.

The CDR3 region is CASSLNTGNTEAFF. The DNA for the CDR3 is TGCGCCAGCAGCTTGAATACCGGGAACACTGAAGCTTTCTTT. The chain links TRBV5-1 to TRBJ1-1; D is unresolved. The germline CDR1 and CDR2 sequences are SGHRS and YFSETQ. The V and J ends lost 1 base and 1 base respectively, with 8 bases between them. This CDR3 region has 14 residues. The whole variable domain, remainder taken from reference TRBV5-1 and TRBJ1-1, is KAGVTQTPRYLIKTRGQQVTLSCSPISGHRSVSWYQQTPGQGLQFLFEYFSETQRNKGNFPGRFSGRQFSNSRSEMNVSTLELGDSALYLCASSLNTGNTEAFFGQGTRLTVV.

This clone appeared a single time. The rearrangement joins TRBV7-9 to TRBJ1-2, with a tentative D call TRBD1 (5 bases). Trimming stripped 1 base from V and 2 bases from J, with 11 bases between. The CDR3 is made up of 15 amino acids. Looked up from germline, CDR1 is SEHNR and CDR2 is FQNEAQ (reference sequence). CDR3 residues: CASSLVGTGNYGYTF. CDR3 DNA: TGTGCCAGCAGCTTAGTAGGGACTGGGAACTATGGCTACACCTTC. Using reference TRBV7-9 and TRBJ1-2 for the parts outside the CDR3, the full variable domain is DTGVSQNPRHKITKRGQNVTFRCDPISEHNRLYWYRQTLGQGPEFLTYFQNEAQLEKSRLLSDRFSAERPKGSFSTLEIQRTEQGDSAMYLCASSLVGTGNYGYTFGSGTRLTVV.

Written as DNA, the CDR3 is TGCGCCAGCAGCCCCCAGGGGGGGGGATTGAACACTGAAGCTTTCTTT. It specifies CASSPQGGGLNTEAFF. The J gene is TRBJ1-1, the V gene TRBV4-1; 7 nucleotides line up with TRBD1. The J segment lost 0 bases and the V segment lost 4 bases, leaving 8 bases of the junction unmatched. This CDR3 is 16 amino acids long. Germline values: CDR1 MGHRA, CDR2 YSYEKL.

The chain carries TRBV28 and TRBJ1-5; no firm D call. The CDR3 has 11 residues. With 3 bases removed from V and 9 bases from J, the gap between germline ends came to 6 bases. Per the germline V gene, CDR1 is MDHEN and CDR2 is SYDVKM. CDR3 loop: CASSLGGPQHF. Here the CDR3 DNA reads TGTGCCAGCAGTTTGGGAGGGCCCCAGCATTTT.

The chain combines TRBV11-2 with TRBJ2-2; TRBD1 matches at 7 bases. Germline lookup yields CDR1 SGHAT and CDR2 FQNNGV. The CDR3 length is 15 residues. Trimming removed 4 bases from V and 5 bases from J; junction bases left unmatched: 7. The chain's CDR3 is CASSSPDRATGELFF. DNA of the CDR3: TGTGCCAGCAGCTCCCCCGACAGGGCGACCGGGGAGCTGTTTTTT. Variable domain in full (rest from reference TRBV11-2 and TRBJ2-2): EAGVAQSPRYKIIEKRQSVAFWCNPISGHATLYWYQQILGQGPKLLIQFQNNGVVDDSQLPKDRFSAERLKGVDSTLKIQPAKLEDSAVYLCASSSPDRATGELFFGEGSRLTVL.

This clone was recorded a few times. The chain joins TRBV7-9 to TRBJ2-5; TRBD2 aligns across 9 bases. The germline V gene encodes CDR1 SEHNR and CDR2 FQNEAQ (reference sequence). Trimming removed 1 base from V and 0 bases from J; junction bases left unmatched: 3. The length of the CDR3 is 16 residues. CDR3 region: CASSLGQRGDQETQYF. The DNA for the CDR3 is TGTGCCAGCAGCTTAGGCCAGCGGGGGGACCAAGAGACCCAGTACTTC.

The V call is TRBV9, the J call TRBJ1-5; no clear D. V lost 2 bases and J lost 0, with 9 bases in between. The CDR3 extends over 15 amino acids. Looked up from germline, CDR1 is SGDLS and CDR2 is YYNGEE. CDR3 loop: CASSVGEYSNQPQHF. The CDR3 nucleotides are TGTGCCAGCAGCGTTGGAGAATATAGCAATCAGCCCCAGCATTTT.

This clone appeared a few times. V gene TRBV5-1 combines with J gene TRBJ1-2, with 11 positions matching TRBD1. Germline trimming cut 3 bases from V and 8 bases from J; bases unmatched to any gene: 6. The length of the CDR3 is 14 residues. Germline V gene lookup returns CDR1 SGHRS and CDR2 YFSETQ. CDR3 sequence: CASSWDRGMYGYTF. The CDR3 DNA is TGCGCCAGCAGCTGGGACAGGGGGATGTACGGCTACACCTTC.

This clone appeared a single time. The chain joins TRBV11-2 to TRBJ2-7, with no clear D. The CDR3 covers 14 residues. Per the germline V gene, CDR1 is SGHAT and CDR2 is FQNNGV. V lost 0 bases, J lost 4 bases, and 10 bases lay in between. Here the CDR3 DNA reads TGTGCCAGCAGCTTAGAGGCAGTCTTTTACGAGCAGTACTTC. Protein sequence: CASSLEAVFYEQYF.

The CDR3 coding sequence is TGTGCCAGTACTGGGGTGGATGGCTACACCTTC. Amino acids: CASTGVDGYTF. The V and J genes are TRBV19 and TRBJ1-2; D not certain. CDR1 is LNHDA, CDR2 SQIVND, per germline (reference sequence). The CDR3 extends over 11 amino acids. Trimming took off 7 bases at V and 6 bases at J, with 9 bases between the two ends.

The rearrangement joins TRBV29-1 to TRBJ2-1; tentative D call: TRBD2 (5 bases). CDR3 length equals 13 residues. Germline-derived CDR1 and CDR2 are SQVTM and ANQGSEA. Trimming removed 6 bases at V and 8 bases at J, with 17 bases between. Here the CDR3 reads CSVRRGFGDEQFF. DNA of the CDR3: TGCAGCGTGCGTCGGGGATTCGGGGATGAGCAGTTCTTC.

This chain links TRBV7-9 with TRBJ2-1, with D tentatively TRBD2 (6 bases). The CDR3 has 15 amino acids. From germline, CDR1 is SEHNR and CDR2 FQNEAQ (reference sequence). Between the trimmed V and J ends, which lost 5 bases and 7 bases, there was a span of 18 bases. Here the CDR3 reads CASSPTWGEGNEQFF. CDR3 DNA: TGTGCCAGCAGCCCAACCTGGGGGGAAGGGAATGAGCAGTTCTTC.

J is TRBJ2-7 and V is TRBV6-5; the D gene is possibly TRBD2 (6 bases). Germline CDR1 MNHEY, CDR2 SVGAGI. The CDR3 is made up of 12 amino acids. V was pared by 8 bases and J by 0 bases, with 8 bases between. The CDR3 is CASGGGSYEQYF. CDR3 DNA sequence: TGTGCCAGCGGGGGAGGCTCCTACGAGCAGTACTTC.

V usage is TRBV19 and J usage is TRBJ2-3; 15 nucleotides match TRBD2. Losses at the gene ends were 10 bases for V and 11 bases for J; bases not matched to a gene: 7. Germline V CDR1 and CDR2: LNHDA, SQIVND (reference sequence). The CDR3 extends over 13 amino acids. The CDR3 coding sequence is TGTGCCATCGGGACTAGCGGGGGGAAAGGGCAGTATTTT. This sequence encodes CAIGTSGGKGQYF.

This clone has only a few counts. The CDR3 sequence is CASSRLAGGYNEQFF. As DNA, the CDR3 is TGCGCCAGCAGCCGACTAGCGGGAGGGTACAATGAGCAGTTCTTC. The J gene is TRBJ2-1, the V gene TRBV4-1, with 14 bases matching TRBD2. The germline V gene has CDR1 MGHRA and CDR2 YSYEKL. Losses at the gene ends were 4 bases for V and 4 bases for J; bases not matched to a gene: 0. The CDR3 consists of 15 residues.

This chain links TRBV7-9 with TRBJ2-2, with D perhaps matching TRBD1 (6 bases). The CDR3 covers 13 residues. Germline loops: CDR1 SEHNR, CDR2 FQNEAQ (reference sequence). V was pared by 9 bases and J by 0 bases, with 8 bases between. CDR3 sequence (DNA): TGTGCCAGAGGACAGCCGAACACCGGGGAGCTGTTTTTT. The encoded protein is CARGQPNTGELFF.

This clone was observed a few times. The CDR3: CASSQLNRGYSYGYTF. The CDR3 nucleotides are TGTGCCAGCAGTCAATTAAACAGGGGCTACTCCTATGGCTACACCTTC. The chain has TRBV27 and TRBJ1-2, with 7 bases aligning to TRBD1. Per germline, CDR1 MNHEY and CDR2 SMNVEV (reference sequence). The CDR3 has 16 amino acids. Trimming removed 5 bases from V and 4 bases from J; junction bases left unmatched: 13.

This sequence joins TRBV2 and TRBJ1-5; no reliable D call. Germline V gene lookup returns CDR1 SNHLY and CDR2 FYNNEI. V dropped 2 bases and J dropped 9 bases, with 8 bases sitting between them. CDR3 length: 12 amino acids. The CDR3 loop reads CASSEFLGPQHF. DNA for the CDR3: TGTGCCAGCAGTGAATTTTTGGGGCCCCAGCATTTT.

The gene calls are TRBV29-1 and TRBJ2-7; D might be TRBD1 (5 bases). CDR1 and CDR2 (germline): SQVTM, ANQGSEA. CDR3 length: 13 amino acids. V gave up 7 bases and J gave up 3 bases, with 16 bases separating them. The CDR3, as DNA: TGCAGCGCTTATTCGGACAACTACTACGAGCAGTACTTC. This translates into CSAYSDNYYEQYF.

At least ten counts were recorded for this clone. The sample contains more than one DNA sequence encoding this CDR3. The gene calls are TRBV5-1 and TRBJ2-7; D gene uncertain. V was clipped by 0 bases and J by 3 bases, with 1 base between them. The V gene's germline CDR1 is SGHRS and CDR2 YFSETQ. This CDR3 region has 11 residues. This CDR3 is CASSLGYEQYF. CDR3 nucleotide sequence: TGCGCCAGCAGCTTGGGCTACGAGCAGTACTTC.

This clone came up a few times. The chain links TRBV21-1 to TRBJ1-3. TRBV21-1 is marked as a pseudogene. The CDR3 runs to 16 residues. The CDR3 protein is CASSKKGGPSGNTIYF. CDR3 coding DNA: TGTGCCAGCAGCAAAAAGGGGGGTCCCTCTGGAAACACCATATATTTT.

The V and J genes are TRBV4-1 and TRBJ1-1; no firm D call. The germline V and J ends were trimmed by 2 bases and 4 bases, with 11 bases remaining between them. Germline values: CDR1 MGHRA, CDR2 YSYEKL. This CDR3 has 14 residues. The CDR3 protein is CASSQRSGPTEAFF. The CDR3 nucleotides are TGCGCCAGCAGCCAAAGGTCAGGTCCCACTGAAGCTTTCTTT.

This clone was recorded a few times. V is TRBV7-9 and J is TRBJ2-7; tentatively, D is TRBD2 (6 bases). V dropped 0 bases and J dropped 7 bases, with 10 bases sitting between them. There are 13 residues in the CDR3. From germline, CDR1 is SEHNR and CDR2 FQNEAQ (reference sequence). The CDR3 DNA follows: TGTGCCAGCAGCTTAGCGACCGGGAGTGAGCAGTACTTC. Its protein is CASSLATGSEQYF.

V is TRBV6-5 and J is TRBJ1-2; D possibly corresponds to TRBD1 (5 bases). The CDR3 totals 14 residues. V was trimmed by 4 bases and J by 6 bases, leaving 15 bases between them. Germline CDR1 is MNHEY and CDR2 is SVGAGI. The CDR3 bases are TGTGCCAGCAGTTTCCTCCCCCCGGGGGATGGCTACACCTTC. Encoded protein: CASSFLPPGDGYTF.

This clone was seen a few times. V usage is TRBV7-6 and J usage is TRBJ1-3; D is undetermined. Germline V gives CDR1 SGHVS, CDR2 FNYEAQ. The V end was cut by 1 base, the J end by 0 bases, with 7 bases between. CDR3 size: 15 residues. The CDR3 DNA sequence: TGTGCCAGCAGCTTAGAGGCAGACTCTGGAAACACCATATATTTT. This translates into CASSLEADSGNTIYF.

J is TRBJ2-1 and V is TRBV29-1, with TRBD2 identical over 7 bases. Germline CDR1 and CDR2: SQVTM and ANQGSEA. This CDR3 comprises 20 residues. V gave up 5 bases and J gave up 6 bases; unmatched junction bases: 28. Here the CDR3 reads CSVRRLVGGPRGSISNEQFF. DNA for the CDR3: TGCAGCGTTAGGCGTTTGGTGGGAGGGCCCCGCGGTTCAATTTCCAATGAGCAGTTCTTC.